The 8 T cell receptor beta chains below all came from one sample that was sequenced in a study of CD8+ T cells in alopecia areata. Extraction and reverse transcription of RNA yielded cDNA as the sequencing template. Assay used: immunoSEQ multiplex PCR; TCRdb lists only in-frame clones, some missing. This sample has roughly 13,000 clones, with about 60% found just once. In alopecia areata patients, both lesional scalp punch biopsies and peripheral blood were collected. The source was skin, collected at week 0. Every receptor here comes from a human donor with alopecia areata.

In its sample, this clone was seen a few times. The V call is TRBV4-1, the J call TRBJ2-1; the match to TRBD2 covers 7 bases. This CDR3 contains 14 residues. The germline V gene has CDR1 MGHRA and CDR2 YSYEKL. After removal of 1 base from V and 8 bases from J, the junction contained 5 bases not matched to a gene. The CDR3 DNA is TGCGCCAGCAGCCAAGGCCGACTAGCTCATGAGCAGTTCTTC. It codes for CASSQGRLAHEQFF.

Written as DNA, the CDR3 is TGTGCCAGCAGCTTAGATCGCTTCAGCGGGGGGCAACCTAATAACGTCCTGACTTTC. It specifies CASSLDRFSGGQPNNVLTF. V is TRBV11-2 and J is TRBJ2-6; 9 bases fit TRBD2. From germline, CDR1 is SGHAT and CDR2 FQNNGV. The V and J ends lost 0 bases and 10 bases, in that order; junction bases with no gene match: 16. The CDR3 is made up of 19 amino acids.

This rearrangement joins TRBV6-5 to TRBJ1-5, with D maybe TRBD1 (5 bases). V lost 7 bases, J lost 6 bases, and 10 bases lay in between. Germline CDR1 reads MNHEY; CDR2 reads SVGAGI. This CDR3 has 12 residues. In DNA form, the CDR3 reads TGTGCCAGCAACGCCGGGGGTCAGCCCCAGCATTTT. This gives the protein CASNAGGQPQHF.

The rearrangement joins TRBV5-4 to TRBJ2-5, with D perhaps TRBD1 or TRBD2 (5 bases each). V was clipped by 4 bases and J by 5 bases, with 21 bases between them. The CDR3 is 16 amino acids. CDR1 SGHNT and CDR2 YYREEE come from the germline V gene (reference sequence). CDR3: CASSPGPDIEGETQYF. For the CDR3, the DNA is TGTGCCAGCAGCCCGGGCCCGGACATCGAGGGGGAGACCCAGTACTTC.

The DNA of the CDR3 is TGCGCCAGCAGCCAAGTCGACCCCACGGGGGACAATTCACCCCTCCACTTT. Protein product: CASSQVDPTGDNSPLHF. The genes are TRBV4-3 and TRBJ1-6; D possibly corresponds to TRBD1 (5 bases). CDR3 length: 17 residues. Trimming shortened V by 1 base and J by 7 bases, and 17 bases separated the two germline ends. The germline V gene has CDR1 LGHNA and CDR2 YSLEER.

The V and J genes are TRBV9 and TRBJ2-1; 8 bases are shared with TRBD2. The CDR3 totals 16 residues. Germline V CDR1 and CDR2: SGDLS, YYNGEE. J lost 1 base, V lost 4 bases, and 7 bases had no gene match. CDR3 amino acids: CASSTERGWSYNEQFF. CDR3 DNA: TGTGCCAGCAGCACCGAGCGGGGGTGGTCCTACAATGAGCAGTTCTTC.

The rearrangement uses TRBV5-1 and TRBJ1-2, with D maybe TRBD1 (5 bases). Trimming stripped 2 bases from V and 4 bases from J, with 30 bases between. Germline CDR1 is SGHRS and CDR2 is YFSETQ. This CDR3 has 20 residues. CDR3 sequence reads: CASSFMFAEITGREPYGYTF. DNA for the CDR3: TGCGCCAGCAGCTTTATGTTCGCGGAGATTACGGGGCGGGAACCCTATGGCTACACCTTC.

The chain employs TRBV6-1 and TRBJ2-5, with D hard to call. The CDR3 runs 10 residues. Trimming stripped 6 bases from V and 4 bases from J, with 3 bases between. Germline CDR1 MNHNS, CDR2 SASEGT. In nucleotides, the CDR3 is TGTGCCAGCAGGCGAGAGACCCAGTACTTC. Residues: CASRRETQYF.